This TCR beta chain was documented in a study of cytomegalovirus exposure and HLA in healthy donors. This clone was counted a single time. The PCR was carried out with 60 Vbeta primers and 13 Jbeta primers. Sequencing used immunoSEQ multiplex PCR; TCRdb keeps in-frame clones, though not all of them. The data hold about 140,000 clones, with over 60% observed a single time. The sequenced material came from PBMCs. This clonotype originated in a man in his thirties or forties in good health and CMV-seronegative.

The chain's CDR3 is CASSPGVGATNEKLFF. The DNA for the CDR3 is TGCGCCAGCAGCCCGGGGGTTGGGGCAACTAATGAAAAACTGTTTTTT. The chain joins TRBV5-1 to TRBJ1-4, with a tentative D call TRBD1 (5 bases). This CDR3 has 16 residues. Trimming took 4 bases from V and 0 from J, leaving 13 bases between them. Germline CDR1 reads SGHRS; CDR2 reads YFSETQ.